One sample yielded the 8 T cell receptor beta chains listed below, sequenced in a study of cytomegalovirus exposure and HLA in healthy donors. The PCR contained 60 Vbeta and 13 Jbeta primers. Sequencing used immunoSEQ multiplex PCR; TCRdb keeps in-frame clones, though not all of them. The table shows just under 95,000 clones, with about 84% occurring only once. Sequenced sample: PBMCs. These receptors all stem from a girl aged 2 to 10 in good health and CMV-seropositive.

This chain uses TRBV4-1 with TRBJ1-2; 10 nucleotides align to TRBD1. There are 16 residues in the CDR3. Germline-derived CDR1 and CDR2 are MGHRA and YSYEKL. The V gene end was trimmed by 6 bases and the J gene end by 3 bases; junction bases not matched to a gene: 10. The CDR3 region is CASSKLTGTGDYGYTF. CDR3 DNA: TGCGCCAGCAGTAAACTGACCGGGACAGGGGACTATGGCTACACCTTC.

The chain employs TRBV28 and TRBJ2-7; 8 bases align to TRBD1. Germline CDR1 and CDR2: MDHEN and SYDVKM. This CDR3 comprises 15 residues. V was clipped by 7 bases and J by 7 bases; unmatched bases: 15. The CDR3 sequence is CASTTGGRGGREQYF. Written as DNA, the CDR3 is TGTGCCAGCACCACAGGGGGTCGAGGTGGGAGGGAGCAGTACTTC.

This chain links TRBV10-3 with TRBJ2-7, with 8 bases that match TRBD2. The CDR3 covers 15 residues. With 0 bases clipped from V and 5 bases from J, the junction kept 6 bases outside the gene matches. The germline V gene has CDR1 ENHRY and CDR2 SYGVKD. The CDR3 DNA reads TGTGCCATCAGTGAGTCGAGAGCGGGAGTGAACGAGCAGTACTTC. Amino acid sequence: CAISESRAGVNEQYF.

The chain recombines TRBV7-9 with TRBJ2-7; the D gene is possibly TRBD2 (6 bases). Germline lookup yields CDR1 SEHNR and CDR2 FQNEAQ (reference sequence). V lost 8 bases to trimming and J lost 6 bases, with 11 bases between them. The CDR3 totals 11 residues. CDR3 sequence reads: CASVKGGEQYF. The DNA for the CDR3 is TGTGCCAGCGTTAAGGGAGGCGAGCAGTACTTC.

V and J are TRBV28 and TRBJ1-2, with D tentatively TRBD1 (5 bases). The V and J ends lost 6 bases and 6 bases respectively, with 14 bases between them. Germline V gene sequence: CDR1 MDHEN, CDR2 SYDVKM. The CDR3 consists of 13 residues. The CDR3 DNA reads as TGTGCCAGCAGGCCCGGAGGGGAAGATGGCTACACCTTC. Its protein product is CASRPGGEDGYTF.

The chain links TRBV4-2 to TRBJ2-3; TRBD2 aligns across 11 bases. The CDR3 runs 17 residues. With V trimmed by 2 bases and J by 5 bases, 9 bases remained unmatched. The germline CDR1 and CDR2 sequences are LGHNA and YNFKEQ. CDR3 region: CASSQRGLAVKVDTQYF. The CDR3 coding sequence is TGTGCCAGCAGCCAAAGGGGACTAGCGGTTAAGGTAGATACGCAGTATTTT.

The CDR3 DNA follows: TGTGCCAGTGGATCGGACAGGCCCATCTATGGCTACACCTTC. Translation gives CASGSDRPIYGYTF. V and J are TRBV19 and TRBJ1-2; TRBD1 aligns across 7 bases. The CDR3 is 14 residues long. With V trimmed by 8 bases and J by 4 bases, 10 bases remained unmatched. Germline V gives CDR1 LNHDA, CDR2 SQIVND (reference sequence).

The chain links TRBV7-9 to TRBJ2-7; TRBD2 matches 9 bases. The CDR3 length is 17 residues. Germline trimming cut 0 bases from V and 2 bases from J; bases unmatched to any gene: 8. Germline V CDR1 and CDR2: SEHNR, FQNEAQ (reference sequence). The CDR3 loop reads CASSLAPRLAATYEQYF. Written as DNA, the CDR3 is TGTGCCAGCAGCTTAGCGCCGAGACTAGCGGCGACCTACGAGCAGTACTTC.